This entry lists 26 T cell receptor beta chains sequenced from one sample in a study of a mutant IDH1 vaccine in newly diagnosed glioma. Regarding time point: week 35, safety follow-up. Vaccination comprised doses that each held 300 ug of mutant IDH1 20-mer peptide, plus topical imiquimod. Assay used: immunoSEQ multiplex PCR; TCRdb lists only in-frame clones, some missing. The sample holds roughly 52,000 clones, roughly 80% seen once. The antigens these receptors bind are not known. Sequencing used PBMCs, obtained from a glioma patient whose treatment included an IDH1 peptide vaccine. These TCRs come from a young woman with glioma.

As for this clone: The sample holds other DNA sequences that translate to the same CDR3. J is TRBJ1-2 and V is TRBV7-9; maybe TRBD1 (5 bases). V was shortened by 5 bases and J by 5 bases, with 9 bases between the two germline ends. Per the germline V gene, CDR1 is SEHNR and CDR2 is FQNEAQ (reference sequence). The CDR3 spans 12 residues. The CDR3 sequence is CASSPDSYGYTF. CDR3 nucleotides: TGTGCCAGCAGCCCCGACAGTTATGGCTACACCTTC.

The gene calls are TRBV19 and TRBJ2-5; 9 nucleotides align to TRBD2. From germline, CDR1 is LNHDA and CDR2 SQIVND (reference sequence). The V and J ends lost 8 bases and 5 bases, in that order; junction bases with no gene match: 9. The CDR3 consists of 14 residues. CDR3 DNA sequence: TGTGCCAGTTCGTTTAGCGGGAGCTCTGAGACCCAGTACTTC. Its translation: CASSFSGSSETQYF.

V gene TRBV7-6 combines with J gene TRBJ2-2, with TRBD2 identical over 14 bases. This CDR3 is 19 amino acids long. CDR1 is SGHVS and CDR2 is FNYEAQ in the germline V gene. J was trimmed by 5 bases and V by 2 bases; bases with no gene match: 10. The CDR3 DNA is TGTGCCAGCAGCTTACTTCCCGGGACTAGCGGGGGAAATACCGGGGAGCTGTTTTTT. This encodes CASSLLPGTSGGNTGELFF. The full variable domain, in which reference TRBV7-6 and TRBJ2-2 provide the parts outside the CDR3, is GAGVSQSPRYKVTKRGQDVALRCDPISGHVSLYWYRQALGQGPEFLTYFNYEAQQDKSGLPNDRFSAERPEGSISTLTIQRTEQRDSAMYRCASSLLPGTSGGNTGELFFGEGSRLTVL.

The chain links TRBV7-6 to TRBJ2-2; tentatively, D is TRBD2 (5 bases). Germline V lookup: CDR1 SGHVS, CDR2 FNYEAQ. V lost 9 bases, J lost 8 bases, and 16 bases lay in between. CDR3 length equals 13 residues. The CDR3 is CASRLIEAGELFF. In DNA form, the CDR3 reads TGTGCCAGTAGACTAATAGAAGCTGGGGAGCTGTTTTTT.

The V call is TRBV6-6, the J call TRBJ1-6, with D possibly matching TRBD1 (5 bases). This CDR3 spans 14 amino acids. V lost 9 bases and J lost 0, with 9 bases in between. Germline CDR1 and CDR2: MNHNY and SVGAGI (reference sequence). CDR3 in amino acids: CASGGASYNSPLHF. The CDR3 DNA sequence: TGTGCCAGTGGGGGAGCCTCCTATAATTCACCCCTCCACTTT.

This clone was recorded once. The J gene is TRBJ2-5, the V gene TRBV4-1; no definite D call. V was pared by 3 bases and J by 5 bases, with 16 bases between. There are 15 residues in the CDR3. Germline V gives CDR1 MGHRA, CDR2 YSYEKL. CDR3 region: CASSQAQSTGETQYF. The CDR3 region has the DNA TGCGCCAGCAGCCAGGCACAGAGCACCGGGGAGACCCAGTACTTC.

The rearrangement uses TRBV5-6 and TRBJ2-1; D perhaps matches TRBD2 (6 bases). The germline V and J ends were trimmed by 6 bases and 5 bases, with 21 bases remaining between them. CDR1 is SGHDT, CDR2 YYEEEE, per germline. The CDR3 loop spans 16 amino acids. The CDR3 sequence: CASNQASSGRNNEQFF. The CDR3 nucleotides are TGTGCCAGCAACCAGGCGTCCAGCGGGCGAAACAATGAGCAGTTCTTC. The variable domain in full, with the rest retrieved from reference TRBV5-6 and TRBJ2-1, is DAGVTQSPTHLIKTRGQQVTLRCSPKSGHDTVSWYQQALGQGPQFIFQYYEEEERQRGNFPDRFSGHQFPNYSSELNVNALLLGDSALYLCASNQASSGRNNEQFFGPGTRLTVL.

This chain uses TRBV5-1 with TRBJ1-1; TRBD1 matches at 8 bases. V shed 5 bases, J shed 4 bases, and the junction held 4 bases outside the gene matches. CDR1 is SGHRS, CDR2 YFSETQ, per germline. The CDR3 covers 13 residues. The CDR3 loop is CASRSGTGTEAFF. CDR3 DNA: TGCGCCAGCAGATCCGGGACAGGCACTGAAGCTTTCTTT.

The rearrangement links TRBV5-4 to TRBJ2-1; 11 bases match TRBD2. In germline, CDR1 is SGHNT, CDR2 YYREEE (reference sequence). The CDR3 is 16 amino acids. With 4 bases clipped from V and 2 bases from J, the junction kept 5 bases outside the gene matches. The CDR3 region is CASSRTSGPAYNEQFF. DNA of the CDR3: TGTGCCAGCAGCAGGACTAGCGGGCCCGCCTACAATGAGCAGTTCTTC.

The chain couples TRBV6-6 to TRBJ2-3, with D maybe TRBD2 (6 bases). V lost 2 bases and J lost 2, with 14 bases in between. Looked up from germline, CDR1 is MNHNY and CDR2 is SVGAGI (reference sequence). There are 16 residues in the CDR3. CDR3 protein: CASSYPGRRDTDTQYF. The CDR3 DNA is TGTGCCAGCAGTTACCCGGGGCGGAGGGACACAGATACGCAGTATTTT.

The rearrangement uses TRBV7-9 and TRBJ2-6; 12 bases align to TRBD1. CDR1 and CDR2 (germline): SEHNR, FQNEAQ (reference sequence). Losses at the gene ends were 5 bases for V and 0 bases for J; bases not matched to a gene: 8. The CDR3 sequence is 19 residues long. The CDR3 here is CASSPRGTGGVSGANVLTF. The DNA for the CDR3 is TGTGCCAGCAGCCCTAGAGGGACAGGGGGCGTCTCTGGGGCCAACGTCCTGACTTTC.

The chain combines TRBV5-1 with TRBJ1-5; D remains ambiguous. Germline V CDR1 and CDR2: SGHRS, YFSETQ. Trimming shortened V by 0 bases and J by 1 base, and 2 bases separated the two germline ends. The CDR3 contains 13 residues. CDR3 DNA sequence: TGCGCCAGCAGCTTGGCGAGCAATCAGCCCCAGCATTTT. This encodes CASSLASNQPQHF.

The chain links TRBV6-1 to TRBJ2-7; 8 nucleotides line up with TRBD1. Germline V gene sequence: CDR1 MNHNS, CDR2 SASEGT. The CDR3 runs 14 residues. V lost 3 bases and J lost 6; bases outside the gene matches: 7. CDR3 coding DNA: TGTGCCAGCAGTGACGACAGGGGCCGTGTCGAGCAGTACTTC. Its protein product is CASSDDRGRVEQYF.

The V gene is TRBV10-3, the J gene TRBJ2-2, with 7 bases fitting TRBD1. There are 18 residues in the CDR3. V trimming: 4 bases; J trimming: 6 bases; junction bases outside the gene matches: 17. Looked up from germline, CDR1 is ENHRY and CDR2 is SYGVKD. CDR3 region: CAISGVYGTAKGAGELFF. The CDR3 coding sequence is TGTGCCATCAGTGGGGTGTATGGGACAGCAAAAGGTGCCGGGGAGCTGTTTTTT.

The chain uses TRBV27 and TRBJ2-5; TRBD1 aligns across 7 bases. The CDR3 has 13 amino acids. Germline CDR1 reads MNHEY; CDR2 reads SMNVEV (reference sequence). The V and J ends lost 5 bases and 7 bases, in that order; junction bases with no gene match: 7. The CDR3 spells CASSGTVEGTQYF. DNA of the CDR3: TGTGCCAGCAGTGGGACAGTGGAAGGGACCCAGTACTTC.

The chain carries TRBV6-5 and TRBJ2-1; D uncertain. The V end was cut by 6 bases, the J end by 6 bases, with 12 bases between. The CDR3 spans 13 residues. Germline V gene data show CDR1 as MNHEY and CDR2 as SVGAGI. CDR3: CASSRDPSNEQFF. The CDR3 DNA reads as TGTGCCAGCAGCCGTGATCCATCCAATGAGCAGTTCTTC.

The chain links TRBV7-2 to TRBJ2-4, with TRBD2 matching over 7 bases. The V gene end was trimmed by 8 bases and the J gene end by 2 bases; junction bases not matched to a gene: 15. CDR3 size: 17 residues. Germline-derived CDR1 and CDR2 are SGHTA and FQGNSA. CDR3 DNA: TGTGCCAGCGGGATTTCTAGCGGATTCGGACCCAAAAACATTCAGTACTTC. This encodes CASGISSGFGPKNIQYF.

CDR3: CASSLPAGEQFF. The CDR3 nucleotides read TGTGCCAGCAGTTTACCCGCCGGGGAGCAGTTCTTC. This chain uses TRBV27 with TRBJ2-1; no clear D gene. Trimming took off 2 bases at V and 10 bases at J, with 9 bases between the two ends. Germline CDR1 MNHEY, CDR2 SMNVEV (reference sequence). The CDR3 extends over 12 amino acids.

The chain uses TRBV11-3 and TRBJ2-7; a weak D match, TRBD2 (5 bases). The CDR3 runs 13 residues. The germline V gene has CDR1 SGHNT and CDR2 YENEEA. Trimming took 6 bases from V and 5 from J, leaving 14 bases between them. This CDR3 is CASRVLGGHEQYF. CDR3 coding DNA: TGTGCCAGCAGAGTATTAGGAGGCCACGAGCAGTACTTC.

This clone was counted a few times. This chain uses TRBV2 with TRBJ1-2; D is uncertain. The germline CDR1 and CDR2 sequences are SNHLY and FYNNEI. This CDR3 has 13 residues. Trimming stripped 8 bases from V and 3 bases from J, with 13 bases between. The CDR3 sequence: CASATGLDYGYTF. The CDR3 nucleotides are TGTGCCAGCGCGACGGGCTTGGACTATGGCTACACCTTC.

The rearrangement uses TRBV5-1 and TRBJ2-7, with 10 bases matching TRBD1. The CDR3 is 14 amino acids. Germline V gives CDR1 SGHRS, CDR2 YFSETQ. V gave up 5 bases and J gave up 4 bases; unmatched junction bases: 6. The CDR3 spells CASRQGQGVYEQYF. As DNA, the CDR3 is TGCGCCAGCAGACAAGGACAGGGGGTATACGAGCAGTACTTC.

The V call is TRBV28, the J call TRBJ1-4; D remains unclear. Germline lookup yields CDR1 MDHEN and CDR2 SYDVKM. Trimming took 1 base from V and 7 from J, leaving 10 bases between them. This CDR3 spans 14 amino acids. The CDR3 region has the DNA TGTGCCAGCAGTTTATCAACGGAGAGTGAAAAACTGTTTTTT. It specifies CASSLSTESEKLFF.

The rearrangement links TRBV9 to TRBJ1-1; D unclear. Looked up from germline, CDR1 is SGDLS and CDR2 is YYNGEE. The V and J ends lost 0 bases and 8 bases respectively, with 14 bases between them. The CDR3 has 14 residues. The CDR3 loop reads CASSVDPLGGEAFF. The CDR3 region has the DNA TGTGCCAGCAGCGTAGACCCCTTGGGAGGAGAAGCTTTCTTT.

This clone was detected once. The chain is built from TRBV7-8 and TRBJ2-2; D gene uncertain. CDR3 length: 15 residues. With 0 bases removed from V and 7 bases from J, the gap between germline ends came to 12 bases. CDR1 and CDR2 from the germline V gene are SGHVS and FQNEAQ. The CDR3 loop is CASSLAPGHGGELFF. The CDR3 nucleotides read TGTGCCAGCAGCTTAGCGCCGGGCCACGGCGGGGAGCTGTTTTTT.

This rearrangement joins TRBV19 to TRBJ2-5; no firm D call. V lost 11 bases and J 7 bases, leaving 11 bases between the germline ends. This CDR3 comprises 10 residues. CDR1 and CDR2 from the germline V gene are LNHDA and SQIVND (reference sequence). The CDR3, as DNA: TGTGCCTCAGGATCCAGGACCCAGTACTTC. This translates into CASGSRTQYF.

This chain joins TRBV14 and TRBJ1-6; 7 nucleotides match TRBD1. The length of the CDR3 is 13 residues. Trimming took 3 bases from V and 10 from J; bases not matched to a gene: 3. Per germline, CDR1 SGHDN and CDR2 FVKESK. Here the CDR3 DNA reads TGTGCCAGCAGCCACAGGGGGGGCTCACCCCTCCACTTT. Translation: CASSHRGGSPLHF.